The TCR beta chain under discussion was sequenced for a study of blood T cell repertoires in COVID-19. All recovered Cohort 3 donors got two negative PCRs, got clearance, or saw symptom resolution. Repertoires were generated with immunoSEQ multiplex PCR, while TCRdb's copy carries only in-frame clones and drops some. The profile shows about 350,000 clones, approximately 89% of them singletons. This CDR3 is built from 14 residues. V lost 3 bases to trimming and J lost 2 bases, with 8 bases between them. Germline V gene data show CDR1 as MGHDK and CDR2 as SYGVNS. The TCR was taken from a woman between 25 and 40 years old who had recovered from COVID-19. The specimen was PBMCs or T cells enriched from blood (not recorded which). The chain carries TRBV25-1 and TRBJ2-1, with D uncertain. The CDR3 bases are TGTGCCAGCAGTGACCCCCCAACCTACAATGAGCAGTTCTTC. This translates into CASSDPPTYNEQFF.